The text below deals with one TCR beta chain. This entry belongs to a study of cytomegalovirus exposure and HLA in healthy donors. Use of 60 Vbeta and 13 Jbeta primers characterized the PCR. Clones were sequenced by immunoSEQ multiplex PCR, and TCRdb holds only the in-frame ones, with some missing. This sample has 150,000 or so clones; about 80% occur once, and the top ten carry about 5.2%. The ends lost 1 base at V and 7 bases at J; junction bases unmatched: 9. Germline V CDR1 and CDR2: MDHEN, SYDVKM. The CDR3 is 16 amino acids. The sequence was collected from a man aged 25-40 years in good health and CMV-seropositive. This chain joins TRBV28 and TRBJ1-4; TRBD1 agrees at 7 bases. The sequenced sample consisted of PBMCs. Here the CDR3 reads CASSLSRQGTGEKLFF. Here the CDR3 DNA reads TGTGCCAGCAGTTTATCTCGACAGGGTACGGGTGAAAAACTGTTTTTT.